This T cell receptor beta chain comes out of a study of blood T cell repertoires in COVID-19. About the study: From the United States, Italy and Spain came samples of acute and convalescent COVID-19.

A single count supports this clone. The Seattle patients joined while their infection was active and were tracked longitudinally afterward. Germline V gene data show CDR1 as KGHDR and CDR2 as SFDVKD. Between the trimmed V and J ends, which lost 4 bases and 5 bases, there was a span of 13 bases. The CDR3 consists of 14 residues. In the original analysis: Estimates of nucleated cell counts were drawn from the amplification of reference gene primers. Measured with immunoSEQ multiplex PCR; TCRdb has only the in-frame clones, and not every one. V, J and clone size are those of that table, while D and trimming were read from the DNA. The table has some 300,000 clones, approximately 89% seen once.

Specimen: peripheral blood. The V gene is TRBV24-1, the J gene TRBJ1-2; TRBD1 is a possible D gene (5 bases). The source is a woman under 40 with COVID-19, enrolled during active disease. CDR3 in DNA: TGTGCCACCAGTGACCACCTCCGGGGGTATGGCTACACCTTC. Translating it yields CATSDHLRGYGYTF.